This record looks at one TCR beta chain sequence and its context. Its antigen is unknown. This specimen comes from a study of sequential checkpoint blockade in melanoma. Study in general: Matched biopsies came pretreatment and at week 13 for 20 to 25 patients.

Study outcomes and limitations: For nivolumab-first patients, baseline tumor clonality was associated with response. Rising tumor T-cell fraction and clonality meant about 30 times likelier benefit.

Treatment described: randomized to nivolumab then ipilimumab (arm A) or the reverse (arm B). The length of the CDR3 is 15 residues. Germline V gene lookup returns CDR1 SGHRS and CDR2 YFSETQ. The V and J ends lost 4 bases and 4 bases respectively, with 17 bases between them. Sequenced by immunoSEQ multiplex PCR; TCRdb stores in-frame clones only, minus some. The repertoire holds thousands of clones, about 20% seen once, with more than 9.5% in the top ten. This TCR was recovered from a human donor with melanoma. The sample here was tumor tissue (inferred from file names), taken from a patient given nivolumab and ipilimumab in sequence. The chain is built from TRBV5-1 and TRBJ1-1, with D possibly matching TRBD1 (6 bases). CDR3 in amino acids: CASSRSSGQSTEAFF. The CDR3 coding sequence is TGCGCCAGCAGCCGTAGTTCTGGACAGTCCACTGAAGCTTTCTTT.